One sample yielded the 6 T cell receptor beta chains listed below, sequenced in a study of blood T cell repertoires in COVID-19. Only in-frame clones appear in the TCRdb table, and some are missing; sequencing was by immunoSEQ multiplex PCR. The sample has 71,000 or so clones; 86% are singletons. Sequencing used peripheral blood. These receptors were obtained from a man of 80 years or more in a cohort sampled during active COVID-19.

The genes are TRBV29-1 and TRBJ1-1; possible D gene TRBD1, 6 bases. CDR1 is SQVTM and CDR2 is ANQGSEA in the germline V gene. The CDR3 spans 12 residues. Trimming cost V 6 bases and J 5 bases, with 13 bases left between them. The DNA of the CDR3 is TGCAGCGTCAGAGGGGGGGGGACTGAAGCTTTCTTT. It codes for CSVRGGGTEAFF.

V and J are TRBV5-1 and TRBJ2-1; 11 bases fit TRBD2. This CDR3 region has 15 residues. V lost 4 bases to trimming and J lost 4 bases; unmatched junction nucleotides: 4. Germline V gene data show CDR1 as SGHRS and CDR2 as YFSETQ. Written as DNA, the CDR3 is TGCGCCAGCAGCGACGGGACTAGCGGTTACAATGAGCAGTTCTTC. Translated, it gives CASSDGTSGYNEQFF.

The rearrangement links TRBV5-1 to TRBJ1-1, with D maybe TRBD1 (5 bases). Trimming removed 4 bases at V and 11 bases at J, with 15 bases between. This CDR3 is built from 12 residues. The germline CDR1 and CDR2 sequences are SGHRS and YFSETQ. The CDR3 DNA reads TGCGCCAGCAGCCCACGTGGGGCAGGCGCTTTCTTT. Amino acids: CASSPRGAGAFF.

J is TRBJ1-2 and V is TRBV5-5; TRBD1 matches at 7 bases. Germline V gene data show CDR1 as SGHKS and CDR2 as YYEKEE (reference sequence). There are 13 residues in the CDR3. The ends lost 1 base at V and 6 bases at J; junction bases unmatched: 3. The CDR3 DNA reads TGTGCCAGCAGCTTGTTCAGGGGGGATGGCTACACCTTC. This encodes CASSLFRGDGYTF.

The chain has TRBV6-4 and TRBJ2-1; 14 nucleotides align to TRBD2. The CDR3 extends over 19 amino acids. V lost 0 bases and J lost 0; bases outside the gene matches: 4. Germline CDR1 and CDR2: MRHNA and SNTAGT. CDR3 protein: CASSDSTSGGGSSYNEQFF. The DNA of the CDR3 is TGTGCCAGCAGTGACTCGACTAGCGGGGGGGGTAGCTCCTACAATGAGCAGTTCTTC.

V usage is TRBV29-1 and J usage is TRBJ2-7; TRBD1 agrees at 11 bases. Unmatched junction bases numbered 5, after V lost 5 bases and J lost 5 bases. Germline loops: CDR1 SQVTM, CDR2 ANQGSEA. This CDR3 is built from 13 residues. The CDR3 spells CSVPGTGGDEQYF. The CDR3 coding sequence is TGCAGCGTTCCTGGGACAGGGGGGGACGAGCAGTACTTC.